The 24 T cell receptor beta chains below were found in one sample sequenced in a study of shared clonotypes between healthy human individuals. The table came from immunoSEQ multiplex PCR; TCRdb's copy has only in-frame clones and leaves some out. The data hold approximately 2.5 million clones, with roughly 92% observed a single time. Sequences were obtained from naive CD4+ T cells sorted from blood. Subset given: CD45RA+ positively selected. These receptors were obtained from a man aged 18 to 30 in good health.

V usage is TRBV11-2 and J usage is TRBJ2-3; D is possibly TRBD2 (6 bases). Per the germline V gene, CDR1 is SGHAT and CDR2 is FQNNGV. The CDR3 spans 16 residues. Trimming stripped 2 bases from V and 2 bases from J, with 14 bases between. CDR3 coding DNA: TGTGCCAGCAGCTTAATTAGCGGAGGTGTCACAGATACGCAGTATTTT. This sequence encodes CASSLISGGVTDTQYF. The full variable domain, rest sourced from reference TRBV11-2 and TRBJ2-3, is EAGVAQSPRYKIIEKRQSVAFWCNPISGHATLYWYQQILGQGPKLLIQFQNNGVVDDSQLPKDRFSAERLKGVDSTLKIQPAKLEDSAVYLCASSLISGGVTDTQYFGPGTRLTVL.

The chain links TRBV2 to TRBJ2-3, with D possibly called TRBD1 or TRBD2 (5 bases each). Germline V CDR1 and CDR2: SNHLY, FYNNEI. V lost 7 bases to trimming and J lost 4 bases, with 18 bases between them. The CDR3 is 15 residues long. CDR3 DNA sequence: TGTGCCAGCATCCCCGGGGCGGGTAGGGCAGATACGCAGTATTTT. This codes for CASIPGAGRADTQYF. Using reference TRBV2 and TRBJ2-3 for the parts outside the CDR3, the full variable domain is EPEVTQTPSHQVTQMGQEVILRCVPISNHLYFYWYRQILGQKVEFLVSFYNNEISEKSEIFDDQFSVERPDGSNFTLKIRSTKLEDSAMYFCASIPGAGRADTQYFGPGTRLTVL.

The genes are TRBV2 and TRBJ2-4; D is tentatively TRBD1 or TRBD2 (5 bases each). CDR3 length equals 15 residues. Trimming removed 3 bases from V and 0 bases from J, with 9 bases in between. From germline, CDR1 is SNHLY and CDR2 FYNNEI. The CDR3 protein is CASSEEGTAKNIQYF. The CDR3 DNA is TGTGCCAGCAGTGAGGAAGGGACAGCCAAAAACATTCAGTACTTC.

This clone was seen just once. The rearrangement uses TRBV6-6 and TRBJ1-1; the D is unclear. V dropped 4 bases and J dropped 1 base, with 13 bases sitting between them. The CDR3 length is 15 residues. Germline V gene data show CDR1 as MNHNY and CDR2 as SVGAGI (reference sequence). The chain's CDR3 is CASSLGFGKNTEAFF. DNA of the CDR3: TGTGCCAGCAGTTTGGGGTTCGGGAAGAACACTGAAGCTTTCTTT.

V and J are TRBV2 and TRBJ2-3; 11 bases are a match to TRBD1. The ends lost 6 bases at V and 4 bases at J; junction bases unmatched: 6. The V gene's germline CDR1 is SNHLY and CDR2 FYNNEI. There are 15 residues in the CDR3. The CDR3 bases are TGTGCCAGCAGATCCGGGACAGGGGGTTCAGATACGCAGTATTTT. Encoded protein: CASRSGTGGSDTQYF.

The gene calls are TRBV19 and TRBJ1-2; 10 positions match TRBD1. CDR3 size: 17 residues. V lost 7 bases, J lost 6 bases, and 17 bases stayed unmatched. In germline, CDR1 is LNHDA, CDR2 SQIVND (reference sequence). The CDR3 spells CASTSFLGRDRGNGYTF. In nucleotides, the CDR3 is TGTGCCAGTACCTCATTTTTGGGACGGGACAGGGGAAATGGCTACACCTTC.

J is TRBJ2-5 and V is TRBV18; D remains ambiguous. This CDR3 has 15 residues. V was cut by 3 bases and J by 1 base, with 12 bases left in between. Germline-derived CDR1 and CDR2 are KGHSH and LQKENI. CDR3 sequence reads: CASSPPYPIQETQYF. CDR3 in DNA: TGTGCCAGCTCACCGCCTTACCCCATCCAAGAGACCCAGTACTTC.

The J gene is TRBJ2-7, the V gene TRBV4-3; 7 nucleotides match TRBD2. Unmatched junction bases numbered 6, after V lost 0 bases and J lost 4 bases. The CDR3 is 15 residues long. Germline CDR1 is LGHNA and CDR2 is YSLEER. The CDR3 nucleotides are TGCGCCAGCAGCCAAGATGCCAGCGGGATTTACGAGCAGTACTTC. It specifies CASSQDASGIYEQYF.

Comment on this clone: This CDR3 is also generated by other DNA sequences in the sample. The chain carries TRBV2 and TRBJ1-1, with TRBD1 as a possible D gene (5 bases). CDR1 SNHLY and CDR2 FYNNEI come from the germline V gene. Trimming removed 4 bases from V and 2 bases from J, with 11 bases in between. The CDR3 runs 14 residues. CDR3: CASSVQGGNTEAFF. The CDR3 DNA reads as TGTGCCAGCAGTGTGCAGGGAGGAAACACTGAAGCTTTCTTT.

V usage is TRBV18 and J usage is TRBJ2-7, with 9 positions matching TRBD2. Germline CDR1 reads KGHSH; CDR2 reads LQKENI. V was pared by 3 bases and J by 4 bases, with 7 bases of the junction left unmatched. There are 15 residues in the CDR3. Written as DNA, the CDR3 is TGTGCCAGCTCACCTCCTAGCGGGAAGGTGTACGAGCAGTACTTC. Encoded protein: CASSPPSGKVYEQYF.

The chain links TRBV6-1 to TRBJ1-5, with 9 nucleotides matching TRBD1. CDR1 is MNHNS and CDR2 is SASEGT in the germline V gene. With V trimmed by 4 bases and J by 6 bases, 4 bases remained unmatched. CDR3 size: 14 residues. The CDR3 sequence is CASSAGQGTQPQHF. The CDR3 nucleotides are TGTGCCAGCAGTGCGGGACAGGGCACTCAGCCCCAGCATTTT.

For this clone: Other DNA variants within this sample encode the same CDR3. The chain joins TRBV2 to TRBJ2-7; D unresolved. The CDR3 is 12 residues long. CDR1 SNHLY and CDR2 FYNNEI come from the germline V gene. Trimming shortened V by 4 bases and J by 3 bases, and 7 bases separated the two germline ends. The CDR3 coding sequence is TGTGCCAGCAGTGTAACAGTCTACGAGCAGTACTTC. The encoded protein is CASSVTVYEQYF.

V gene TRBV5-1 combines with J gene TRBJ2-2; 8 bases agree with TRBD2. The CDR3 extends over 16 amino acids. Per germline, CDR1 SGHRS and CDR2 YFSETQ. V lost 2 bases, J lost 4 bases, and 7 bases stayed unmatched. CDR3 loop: CASSFFPGGGTGELFF. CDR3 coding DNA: TGCGCCAGCAGCTTCTTTCCGGGAGGGGGCACCGGGGAGCTGTTTTTT.

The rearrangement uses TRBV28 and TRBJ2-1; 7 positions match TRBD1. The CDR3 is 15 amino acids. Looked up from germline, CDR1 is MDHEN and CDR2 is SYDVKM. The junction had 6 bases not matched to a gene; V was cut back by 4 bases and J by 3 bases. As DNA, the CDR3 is TGTGCCAGCAGTTCCCCGCGGACAGGCTACAATGAGCAGTTCTTC. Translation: CASSSPRTGYNEQFF.

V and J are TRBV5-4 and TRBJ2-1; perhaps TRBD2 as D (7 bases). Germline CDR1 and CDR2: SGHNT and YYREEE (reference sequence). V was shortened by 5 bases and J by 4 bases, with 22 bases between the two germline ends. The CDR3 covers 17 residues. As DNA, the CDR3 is TGTGCCAGCAGGATGGGGGGCGGGGGACCCACTTACAATGAGCAGTTCTTC. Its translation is CASRMGGGGPTYNEQFF.

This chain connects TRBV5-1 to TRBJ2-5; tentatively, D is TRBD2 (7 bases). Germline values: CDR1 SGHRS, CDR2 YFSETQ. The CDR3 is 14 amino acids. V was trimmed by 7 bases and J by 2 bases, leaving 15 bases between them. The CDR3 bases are TGCGCCAGCGGGGGAGGGACACTTCAAGAGACCCAGTACTTC. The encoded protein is CASGGGTLQETQYF.

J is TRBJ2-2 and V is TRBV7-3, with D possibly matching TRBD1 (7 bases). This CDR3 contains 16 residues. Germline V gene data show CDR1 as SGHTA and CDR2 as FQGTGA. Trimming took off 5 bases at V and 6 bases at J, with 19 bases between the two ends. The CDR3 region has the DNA TGTGCCAGCAGCCCCTCCGGGCAGGGGGGATCCGGGGAGCTGTTTTTT. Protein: CASSPSGQGGSGELFF. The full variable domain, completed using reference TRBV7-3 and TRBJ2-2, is GAGVSQTPSNKVTEKGKYVELRCDPISGHTALYWYRQSLGQGPEFLIYFQGTGAADDSGLPNDRFFAVRPEGSVSTLKIQRTERGDSAVYLCASSPSGQGGSGELFFGEGSRLTVL.

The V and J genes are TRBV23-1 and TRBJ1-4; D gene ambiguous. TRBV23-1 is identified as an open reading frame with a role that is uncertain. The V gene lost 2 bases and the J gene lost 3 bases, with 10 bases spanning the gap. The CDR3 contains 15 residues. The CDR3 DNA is TGCGCCAGCAGTCAAGGGCCGAGTTCTAATGAAAAACTGTTTTTT. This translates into CASSQGPSSNEKLFF.

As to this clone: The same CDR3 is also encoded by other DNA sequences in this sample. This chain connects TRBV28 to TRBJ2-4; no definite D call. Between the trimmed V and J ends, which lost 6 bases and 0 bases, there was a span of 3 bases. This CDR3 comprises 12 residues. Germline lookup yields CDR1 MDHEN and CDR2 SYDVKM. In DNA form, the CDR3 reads TGTGCCAGCAGAGAAGCCAAAAACATTCAGTACTTC. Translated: CASREAKNIQYF.

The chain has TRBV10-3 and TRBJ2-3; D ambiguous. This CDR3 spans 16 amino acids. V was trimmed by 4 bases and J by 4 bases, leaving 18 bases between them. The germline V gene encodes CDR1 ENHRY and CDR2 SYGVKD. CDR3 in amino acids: CAISAASLQSSDTQYF. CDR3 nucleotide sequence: TGTGCCATCAGTGCCGCCAGTCTTCAGAGTTCAGATACGCAGTATTTT.

CDR3 sequence (DNA): TGTGCCAGCCCGGATGGACAGGGCCTTCGGCAGTACTTC. It specifies CASPDGQGLRQYF. The chain employs TRBV2 and TRBJ2-7; 8 bases line up with TRBD1. This CDR3 has 13 amino acids. With V trimmed by 8 bases and J by 9 bases, 12 bases remained unmatched. Germline CDR1 and CDR2: SNHLY and FYNNEI.

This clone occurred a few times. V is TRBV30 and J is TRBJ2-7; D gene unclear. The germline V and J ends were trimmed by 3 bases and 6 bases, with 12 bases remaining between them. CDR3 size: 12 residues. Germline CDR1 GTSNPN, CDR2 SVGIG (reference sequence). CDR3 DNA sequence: TGTGCCTGGAGCCCAAGGACGGGCGAGCAGTACTTC. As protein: CAWSPRTGEQYF.

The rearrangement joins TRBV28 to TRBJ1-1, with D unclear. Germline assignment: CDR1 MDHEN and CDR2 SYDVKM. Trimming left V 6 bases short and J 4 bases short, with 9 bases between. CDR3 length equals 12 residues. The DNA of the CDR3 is TGTGCCAGCAGCCCGAGGTTCACTGAAGCTTTCTTT. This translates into CASSPRFTEAFF.

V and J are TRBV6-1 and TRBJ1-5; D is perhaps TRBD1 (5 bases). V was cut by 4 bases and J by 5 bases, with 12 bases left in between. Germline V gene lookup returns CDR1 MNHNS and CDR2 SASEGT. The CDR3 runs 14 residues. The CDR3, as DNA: TGTGCCAGCAGTGGGGTAAGAGGGGATCAGCCCCAGCATTTT. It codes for CASSGVRGDQPQHF.